This entry is about one T cell receptor (beta chain). The V and J ends lost 2 bases and 0 bases respectively, with 20 bases between them. This CDR3 is 19 amino acids long. Germline V CDR1 and CDR2: SGHAT, FQNNGV. The table came from immunoSEQ multiplex PCR; TCRdb's copy has only in-frame clones and leaves some out. The sample has 350,000 to 450,000 clones, 92% seen once. The sample is drawn from a study of Ad26.COV2.S vaccination and SARS-CoV-2 variants. The J gene is TRBJ1-3, the V gene TRBV11-2, with D perhaps TRBD1 (5 bases). This clonotype was sampled from a human donor who had recovered from COVID-19. The source material was peripheral blood, sampled after recovery from COVID-19. CDR3 amino acids: CASSLKGGPGLASGNTIYF. In nucleotides, the CDR3 is TGTGCCAGCAGCTTAAAGGGCGGTCCAGGGCTTGCCTCTGGAAACACCATATATTTT.